This T cell receptor beta chain emerged from a study of CD8 T cells in ankylosing spondylitis. Study-wide results and caveats: Reactive arthritis synovial fluid and blood previously showed some of these motif variants. Disease-associated clones were reportedly significantly overrepresented in matched ankylosing spondylitis synovial fluid. What appeared characteristic of ankylosing spondylitis blood was a TCR beta motif of under 10 highly homologous variants.

This clonotype was seen ten or more times. Its antigen remains unknown. The germline V gene has CDR1 SGHVS and CDR2 FQNEAQ. This CDR3 has 16 amino acids. The V gene lost 5 bases and the J gene lost 1 base, with 14 bases spanning the gap. Molecular-barcoded quantitative 5'-RACE produced these TCR beta libraries. TCRdb reprocessed the 5' RACE reads via MiXCR and lists one record per CDR3 protein. The sample records roughly 200,000 distinct CDR3 sequences, roughly 26% being singletons. The sequence was collected from a male donor with ankylosing spondylitis or in good health (not recorded which). Sequencing was done on a sample of blood, either unsorted or a sorted T cell fraction (not recorded which). The chain uses TRBV7-8 and TRBJ2-2, with D possibly being TRBD2 (6 bases). CDR3 in DNA: TGTGCCAGCAGCCCGCGGGGACGTCTGAACACCGGGGAGCTGTTTTTT. It codes for CASSPRGRLNTGELFF.